This T cell receptor beta chain was retrieved from a study of cytomegalovirus exposure and HLA in healthy donors. Study results and caveats: The presence/absence work took it that sequencing depth was about the same across donors.

Each donor was healthy, and each was a bone marrow donor. Concerning this clone itself: Its antigen remains unknown.

Looked up from germline, CDR1 is MNHEY and CDR2 is SMNVEV (reference sequence). Trimming took 1 base from V and 4 from J, leaving 9 bases between them. The CDR3 runs 14 residues. It was with 60 Vbeta and 13 Jbeta primers that the PCR ran. TCRdb keeps only in-frame clones here, not all; method: immunoSEQ multiplex PCR. Of about 120,000 clones listed, over 65% are singletons. This receptor was identified in a woman aged 30 to 39 in good health and CMV-seropositive. The chain is built from TRBV27 and TRBJ2-3, with a tentative D call TRBD2 (5 bases). Sequences were obtained from PBMCs. CDR3: CASSLLEGSDTQYF. Written as DNA, the CDR3 is TGTGCCAGCAGTTTATTAGAGGGATCAGATACGCAGTATTTT.